Listed below are T cell receptor beta chains from one sample, sequenced in a study of spatial heterogeneity in lung cancer. TCRdb itself ran the 5' RACE reads through MiXCR, one entry per CDR3 protein. The table shows approximately 12,000 distinct CDR3 sequences, with approximately 6.2% occurring only once. The sample was normal lung tissue next to the tumor, taken at surgery. The receptor source for this set is a male donor with early-stage non-small cell lung cancer. The CDR3 runs from the conserved cysteine through the conserved F or W. A D gene is named only where the DNA matches it firmly. Only part of the rows carry a size: once, few, many, or a class if the clone is expanded.

v_call: TRBV4-3; j_call: TRBJ1-2; clone_size: medium-sized; d_call: NA; cdr3_aa: CASSQDGVEGLGKNGYTF; cdr3_nt: TGCGCCAGCAGCCAAGATGGGGTCGAGGGGCTGGGGAAGAATGGCTACACCTTC
v_call: TRBV4-2; j_call: TRBJ1-2; clone_size: NA; d_call: NA; cdr3_aa: CASSQEQTYGYTF; cdr3_nt: TGTGCCAGCAGCCAAGAACAAACCTATGGCTACACCTTC
v_call: TRBV29-1; j_call: TRBJ1-1; clone_size: many; d_call: NA; cdr3_aa: CSGRGWAGAFF; cdr3_nt: TGCAGTGGAAGGGGATGGGCAGGAGCTTTCTTT
v_call: TRBV30; j_call: TRBJ1-6; clone_size: many; d_call: NA; cdr3_aa: CAWRPPYYNSPLHF; cdr3_nt: TGTGCCTGGAGGCCCCCATACTATAATTCACCCCTCCACTTT
v_call: TRBV10-3; j_call: TRBJ2-5; clone_size: few; d_call: NA; cdr3_aa: CASSGGGETQYF; cdr3_nt: TGTGCCTCTTCAGGAGGGGGAGAGACCCAGTACTTC
v_call: TRBV11-2; j_call: TRBJ2-1; clone_size: many; d_call: NA; cdr3_aa: CASSLSPKGANEQFF; cdr3_nt: TGTGCCAGCAGCTTAAGCCCAAAGGGTGCCAATGAGCAGTTCTTC
v_call: TRBV20-1; j_call: TRBJ2-1; clone_size: medium-sized; d_call: NA; cdr3_aa: CSARRYNEQFF; cdr3_nt: TGCAGTGCCAGGAGATACAATGAGCAGTTCTTC
v_call: TRBV30; j_call: TRBJ1-1; clone_size: many; d_call: NA; cdr3_aa: CAWSVLEGSEAFF; cdr3_nt: TGTGCCTGGAGTGTACTCGAGGGATCTGAAGCTTTCTTT
v_call: TRBV3-1; j_call: TRBJ2-1; clone_size: NA; d_call: TRBD2; cdr3_aa: CASSHLAGGTYNEQFF; cdr3_nt: TGTGCCAGCAGCCACCTAGCGGGAGGCACCTACAATGAGCAGTTCTTC
v_call: TRBV29-1; j_call: TRBJ2-2; clone_size: many; d_call: NA; cdr3_aa: CSVLGPSNTGELFF; cdr3_nt: TGCAGCGTCCTTGGGCCATCGAACACCGGGGAGCTGTTTTTT
v_call: TRBV7-3; j_call: TRBJ2-1; clone_size: NA; d_call: NA; cdr3_aa: CASSPETRQTYNEQFF; cdr3_nt: TGTGCCAGCAGCCCGGAGACTCGTCAAACCTACAATGAGCAGTTCTTC
v_call: TRBV6-1; j_call: TRBJ2-3; clone_size: medium-sized; d_call: TRBD1; cdr3_aa: CASNDRGPTDTQYF; cdr3_nt: TGTGCCAGCAACGACAGGGGGCCCACAGATACGCAGTATTTT
v_call: TRBV20-1; j_call: TRBJ1-5; clone_size: many; d_call: TRBD1; cdr3_aa: CSAPTGTAHQPQHF; cdr3_nt: TGCAGTGCTCCTACCGGGACAGCTCATCAGCCCCAGCATTTT
v_call: TRBV23-1; j_call: TRBJ2-4; clone_size: medium-sized; d_call: NA; cdr3_aa: CASSQTELQYF; cdr3_nt: TGCGCCAGCAGTCAAACAGAGCTACAGTACTTC
v_call: TRBV6-5; j_call: TRBJ2-1; clone_size: medium-sized; d_call: NA; cdr3_aa: CASRLPGLGGNNEQFF; cdr3_nt: TGTGCCAGCAGATTACCGGGCTTAGGGGGAAACAATGAGCAGTTCTTC
v_call: TRBV7-2; j_call: TRBJ2-4; clone_size: medium-sized; d_call: TRBD2; cdr3_aa: CASSLEAGLAGVTKNIQYF; cdr3_nt: TGTGCCAGCAGCTTAGAAGCTGGACTAGCGGGAGTAACCAAAAACATTCAGTACTTC
v_call: TRBV2; j_call: TRBJ1-6; clone_size: many; d_call: NA; cdr3_aa: CASRPGPGGSPLHF; cdr3_nt: TGTGCCAGCAGACCGGGACCCGGGGGTTCACCCCTCCACTTT
v_call: TRBV5-1; j_call: TRBJ1-3; clone_size: many; d_call: TRBD1; cdr3_aa: CASSLTGATGNTIYF; cdr3_nt: TGCGCCAGCAGCCTTACAGGGGCAACTGGAAACACCATATATTTT
v_call: TRBV5-4; j_call: TRBJ2-3; clone_size: many; d_call: TRBD2; cdr3_aa: CASTPWSGGTDTQYF; cdr3_nt: TGTGCCAGCACCCCTTGGAGCGGGGGCACAGATACGCAGTATTTT
v_call: TRBV29-1; j_call: TRBJ1-1; clone_size: many; d_call: NA; cdr3_aa: CSGSRDRSPMNTEAFF; cdr3_nt: TGCAGCGGTTCTCGGGACCGCTCCCCTATGAACACTGAAGCTTTCTTT